What follows is one TCR beta chain and its context. This sample stems from a study of response to subunit inactivated influenza vaccine. TCRdb fed the RT-PCR reads into MiXCR, producing one record per CDR3 protein. The table includes hundreds of thousands of distinct CDR3 sequences, about 15% detected once. The input for sequencing was PBMCs from blood, taken 14 to 15 days before vaccination. The origin of this receptor is a middle-aged man who received an inactivated influenza vaccine.

In DNA form, the CDR3 reads TGCAGTGCTAGGGGGGTTACTAGCACAGATACGCAGTATTTT. Amino acid sequence: CSARGVTSTDTQYF. The gene calls are TRBV20-1 and TRBJ2-3; D might be TRBD1 or TRBD2, each matching 5 bases. CDR1 DFQATT and CDR2 SNEGSKA come from the germline V gene (reference sequence). The CDR3 contains 14 residues. V lost 3 bases and J lost 0, with 10 bases in between.